Only one count was recorded for the clone carrying this TCR beta chain. This specimen belongs to a study of CD8 T cells in Susac syndrome. Study information: When their blood was taken, the Susac syndrome patients had either not yet had any therapy, were taking corticosteroids, or were taking intravenous immunoglobulin alone.

RNA was extracted with the RNeasy kit, and a quantity of about 0.5 to 1 ug was reverse transcribed using random hexamers. The method of amplification for TCR beta CDR3 was immunoSEQ multiplex PCR, covering 54 Vbeta and 13 Jbeta. From the immunoSEQ multiplex PCR reads, TCRdb called clonotypes with MiXCR, one entry per CDR3 protein. The table includes about 190,000 distinct CDR3 sequences, more than 90% detected once. The CDR3 length is 16 residues. Germline CDR1 reads SGHTA; CDR2 reads FQGTGA. Trimming took 3 bases from V and 5 from J; bases not matched to a gene: 8. The V gene is TRBV7-3, the J gene TRBJ2-1; 9 positions match TRBD2. The sequence was collected from a human donor with Susac syndrome. Sequencing was done on a sample of CD4+ T cells from PBMCs. CDR3 protein: CASSFGPSGADNEQFF. CDR3 DNA sequence: TGTGCCAGCAGCTTCGGGCCTAGCGGGGCAGACAATGAGCAGTTCTTC.